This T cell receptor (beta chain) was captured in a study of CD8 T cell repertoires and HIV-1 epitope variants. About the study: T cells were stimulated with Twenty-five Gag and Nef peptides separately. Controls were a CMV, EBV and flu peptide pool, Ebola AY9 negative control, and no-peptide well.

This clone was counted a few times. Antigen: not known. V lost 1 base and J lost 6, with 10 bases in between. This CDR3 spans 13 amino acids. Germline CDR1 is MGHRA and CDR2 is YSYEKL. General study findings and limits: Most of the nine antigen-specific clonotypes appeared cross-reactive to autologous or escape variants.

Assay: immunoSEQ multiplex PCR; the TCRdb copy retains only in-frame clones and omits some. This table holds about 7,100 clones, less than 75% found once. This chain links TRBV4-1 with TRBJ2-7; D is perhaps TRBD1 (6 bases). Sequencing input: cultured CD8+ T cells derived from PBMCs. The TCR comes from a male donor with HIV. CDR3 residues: CASSQVEGGEQYF. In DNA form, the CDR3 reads TGCGCCAGCAGCCAAGTTGAAGGGGGCGAGCAGTACTTC.